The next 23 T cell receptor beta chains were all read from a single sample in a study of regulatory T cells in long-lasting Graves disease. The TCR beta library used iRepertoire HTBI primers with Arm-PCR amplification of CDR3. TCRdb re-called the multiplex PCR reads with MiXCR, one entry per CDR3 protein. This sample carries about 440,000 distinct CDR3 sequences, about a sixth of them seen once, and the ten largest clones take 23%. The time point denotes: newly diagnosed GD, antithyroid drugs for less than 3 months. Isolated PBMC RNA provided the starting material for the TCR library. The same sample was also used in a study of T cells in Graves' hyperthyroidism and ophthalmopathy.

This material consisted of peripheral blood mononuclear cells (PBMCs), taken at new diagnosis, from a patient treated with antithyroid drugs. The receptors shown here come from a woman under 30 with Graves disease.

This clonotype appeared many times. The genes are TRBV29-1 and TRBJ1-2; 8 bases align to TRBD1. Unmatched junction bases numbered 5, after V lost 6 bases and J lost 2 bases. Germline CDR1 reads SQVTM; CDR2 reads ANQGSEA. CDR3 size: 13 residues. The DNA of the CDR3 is TGCAGCGTAGAGGACAGGGTGAACTATGGCTACACCTTC. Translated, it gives CSVEDRVNYGYTF.

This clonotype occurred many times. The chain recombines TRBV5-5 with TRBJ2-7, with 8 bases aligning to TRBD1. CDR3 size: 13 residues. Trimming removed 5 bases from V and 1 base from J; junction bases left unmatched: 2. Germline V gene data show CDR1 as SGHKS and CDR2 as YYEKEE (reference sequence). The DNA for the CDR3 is TGTGCCAGCAGACAGGGGGTTTCCTACGAGCAGTACTTC. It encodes CASRQGVSYEQYF.

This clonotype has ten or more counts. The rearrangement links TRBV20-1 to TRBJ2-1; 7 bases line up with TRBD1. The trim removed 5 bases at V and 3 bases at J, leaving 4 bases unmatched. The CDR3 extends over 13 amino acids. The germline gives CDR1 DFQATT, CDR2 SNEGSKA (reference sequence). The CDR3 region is CSAPGQLYNEQFF. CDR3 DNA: TGCAGTGCTCCGGGACAGCTCTACAATGAGCAGTTCTTC.

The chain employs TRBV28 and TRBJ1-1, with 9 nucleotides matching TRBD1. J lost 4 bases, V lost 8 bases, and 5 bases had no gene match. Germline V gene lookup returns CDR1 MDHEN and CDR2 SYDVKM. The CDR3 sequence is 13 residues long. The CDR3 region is CASESTGGTEAFF. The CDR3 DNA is TGTGCCAGCGAATCGACAGGGGGCACTGAAGCTTTCTTT.

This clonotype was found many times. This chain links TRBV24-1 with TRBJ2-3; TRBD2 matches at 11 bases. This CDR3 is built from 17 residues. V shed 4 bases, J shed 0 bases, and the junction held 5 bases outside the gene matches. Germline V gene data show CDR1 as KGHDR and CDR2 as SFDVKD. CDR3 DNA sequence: TGTGCCACCAGTGAGCAGCGGACTAGCGGGAGCACAGATACGCAGTATTTT. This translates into CATSEQRTSGSTDTQYF.

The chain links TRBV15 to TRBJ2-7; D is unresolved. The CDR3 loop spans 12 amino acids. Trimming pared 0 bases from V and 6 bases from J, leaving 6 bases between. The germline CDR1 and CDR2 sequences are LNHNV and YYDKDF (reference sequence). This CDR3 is CATSRDILEQYF. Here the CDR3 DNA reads TGTGCCACCAGCAGAGATATCCTCGAGCAGTACTTC.

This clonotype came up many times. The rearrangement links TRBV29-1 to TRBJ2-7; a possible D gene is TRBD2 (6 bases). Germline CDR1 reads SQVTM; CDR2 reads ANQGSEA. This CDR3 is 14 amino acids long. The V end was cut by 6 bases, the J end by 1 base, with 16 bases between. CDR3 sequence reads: CSVVPRSGSYEQYF. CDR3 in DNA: TGCAGCGTCGTGCCACGTAGCGGATCCTACGAGCAGTACTTC.

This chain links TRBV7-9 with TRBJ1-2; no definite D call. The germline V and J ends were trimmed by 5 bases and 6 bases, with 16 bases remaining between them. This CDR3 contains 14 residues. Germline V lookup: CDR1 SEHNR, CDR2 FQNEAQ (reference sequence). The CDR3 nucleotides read TGTGCCAGCAGCCGTGCCTTATCTGGTCATGGCTACACCTTC. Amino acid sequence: CASSRALSGHGYTF.

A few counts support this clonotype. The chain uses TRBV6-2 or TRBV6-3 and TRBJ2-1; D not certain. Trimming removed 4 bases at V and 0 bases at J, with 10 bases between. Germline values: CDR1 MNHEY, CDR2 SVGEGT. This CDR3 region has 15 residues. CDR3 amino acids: CASSWKRISYNEQFF. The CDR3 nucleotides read TGTGCCAGCAGTTGGAAGCGAATCTCCTACAATGAGCAGTTCTTC.

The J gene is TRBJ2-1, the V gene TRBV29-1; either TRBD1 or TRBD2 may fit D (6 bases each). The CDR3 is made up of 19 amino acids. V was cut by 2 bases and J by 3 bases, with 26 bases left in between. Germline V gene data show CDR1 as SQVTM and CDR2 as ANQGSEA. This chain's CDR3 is CSVERGHSSGGVSYNEQFF. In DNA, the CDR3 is TGCAGCGTTGAAAGGGGACACTCCTCCGGGGGAGTTAGCTACAATGAGCAGTTCTTC.

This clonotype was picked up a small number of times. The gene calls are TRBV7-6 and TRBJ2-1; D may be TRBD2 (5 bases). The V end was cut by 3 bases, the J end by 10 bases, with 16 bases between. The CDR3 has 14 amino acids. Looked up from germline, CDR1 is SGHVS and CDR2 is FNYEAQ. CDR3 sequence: CASSLNDEGWEQFF. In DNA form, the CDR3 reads TGTGCCAGCAGCTTGAATGACGAGGGTTGGGAGCAGTTCTTC.

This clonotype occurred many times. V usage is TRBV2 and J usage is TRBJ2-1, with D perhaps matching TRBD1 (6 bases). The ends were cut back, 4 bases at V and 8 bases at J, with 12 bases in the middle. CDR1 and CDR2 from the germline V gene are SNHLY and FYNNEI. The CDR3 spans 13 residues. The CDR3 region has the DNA TGTGCCAGCAGTGCACAGGGATGGCATGAGCAGTTCTTC. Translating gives CASSAQGWHEQFF.

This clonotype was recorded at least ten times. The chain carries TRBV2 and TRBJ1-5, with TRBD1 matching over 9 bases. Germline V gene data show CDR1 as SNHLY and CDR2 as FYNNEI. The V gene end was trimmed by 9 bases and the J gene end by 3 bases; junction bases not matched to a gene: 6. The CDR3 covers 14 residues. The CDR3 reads CASSGTGLNQPQHF. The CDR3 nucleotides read TGTGCCAGTTCCGGGACAGGGCTCAATCAGCCCCAGCATTTT.

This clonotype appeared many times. The CDR3 DNA reads as TGTGCCAGCAGTTCCGAGGAGTATTCCGCAGATACGCAGTATTTT. Translated, it gives CASSSEEYSADTQYF. The rearrangement links TRBV28 to TRBJ2-3; D uncertain. CDR1 and CDR2 from the germline V gene are MDHEN and SYDVKM. The CDR3 totals 15 residues. V was trimmed by 4 bases and J by 4 bases, leaving 15 bases between them.

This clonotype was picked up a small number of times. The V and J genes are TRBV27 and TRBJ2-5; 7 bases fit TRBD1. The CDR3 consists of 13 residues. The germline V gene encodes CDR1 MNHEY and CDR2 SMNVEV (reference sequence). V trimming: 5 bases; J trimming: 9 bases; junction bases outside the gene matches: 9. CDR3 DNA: TGTGCCAGCAGTCAGGACAGGAAAAGGGCCCAGTACTTC. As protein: CASSQDRKRAQYF.

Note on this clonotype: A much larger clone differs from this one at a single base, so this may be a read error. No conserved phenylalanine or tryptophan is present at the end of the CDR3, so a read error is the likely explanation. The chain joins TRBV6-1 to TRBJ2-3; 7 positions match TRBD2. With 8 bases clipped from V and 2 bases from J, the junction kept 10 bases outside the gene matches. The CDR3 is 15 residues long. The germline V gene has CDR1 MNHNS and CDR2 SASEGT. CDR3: CASSIQRGNTDTQYL. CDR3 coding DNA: TGTGCCAGCTCAATCCAGCGGGGAAACACAGATACGCAGTATCTT.

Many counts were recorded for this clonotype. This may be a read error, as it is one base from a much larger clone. The CDR3 region has the DNA TGCAGTGCAAATAGCGGGAATTGGGATTACAATGAGCAGTTCTTC. Its translation is CSANSGNWDYNEQFF. The rearrangement joins TRBV20-1 to TRBJ2-1, with TRBD2 matching over 8 bases. The CDR3 sequence is 15 residues long. V lost 6 bases to trimming and J lost 4 bases; unmatched junction nucleotides: 11. CDR1 DFQATT and CDR2 SNEGSKA come from the germline V gene (reference sequence).

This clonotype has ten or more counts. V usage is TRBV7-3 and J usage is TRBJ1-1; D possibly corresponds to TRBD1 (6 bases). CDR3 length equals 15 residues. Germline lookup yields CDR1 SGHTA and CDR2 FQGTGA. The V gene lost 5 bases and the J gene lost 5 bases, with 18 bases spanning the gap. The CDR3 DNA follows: TGTGCCAGCAGCCCCGTGGGGGGCGGAGGTACTGAAGCTTTCTTT. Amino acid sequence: CASSPVGGGGTEAFF.

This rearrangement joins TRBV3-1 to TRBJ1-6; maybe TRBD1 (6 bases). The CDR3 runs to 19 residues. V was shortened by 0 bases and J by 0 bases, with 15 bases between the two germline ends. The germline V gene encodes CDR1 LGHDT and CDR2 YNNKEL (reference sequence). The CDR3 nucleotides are TGTGCCAGCAGCCAAGAGAGGGACACCAGAAGCTCCTATAATTCACCCCTCCACTTT. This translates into CASSQERDTRSSYNSPLHF.

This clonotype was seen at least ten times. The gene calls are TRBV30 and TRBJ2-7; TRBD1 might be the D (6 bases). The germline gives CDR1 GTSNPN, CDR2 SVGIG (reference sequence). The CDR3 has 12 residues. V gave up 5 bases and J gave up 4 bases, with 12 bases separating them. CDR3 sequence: CAWAARGYEQYF. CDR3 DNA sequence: TGTGCCTGGGCAGCCAGGGGTTACGAGCAGTACTTC. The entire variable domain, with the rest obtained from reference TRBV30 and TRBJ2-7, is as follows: SQTIHQWPATLVQPVGSPLSLECTVEGTSNPNLYWYRQAAGRGLQLLFYSVGIGQISSEVPQNLSASRPQDRQFILSSKKLLLSDSGFYLCAWAARGYEQYFGPGTRLTVT.

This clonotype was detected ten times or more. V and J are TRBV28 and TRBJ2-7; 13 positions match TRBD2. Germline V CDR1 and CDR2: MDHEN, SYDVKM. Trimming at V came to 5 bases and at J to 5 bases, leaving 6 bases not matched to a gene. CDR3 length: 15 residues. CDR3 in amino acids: CASSPGLAGDDEQYF. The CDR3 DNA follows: TGTGCCAGCAGTCCCGGACTAGCGGGAGATGACGAGCAGTACTTC.

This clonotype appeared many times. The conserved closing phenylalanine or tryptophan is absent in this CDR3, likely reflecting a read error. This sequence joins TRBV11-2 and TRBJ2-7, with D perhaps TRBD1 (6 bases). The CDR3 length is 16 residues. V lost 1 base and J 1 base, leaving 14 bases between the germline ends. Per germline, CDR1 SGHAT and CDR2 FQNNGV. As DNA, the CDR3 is TGTGCCAGCAGCTTAGCCTCCAGGGGTCGATCCTACGAGCAGTACCTC. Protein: CASSLASRGRSYEQYL.

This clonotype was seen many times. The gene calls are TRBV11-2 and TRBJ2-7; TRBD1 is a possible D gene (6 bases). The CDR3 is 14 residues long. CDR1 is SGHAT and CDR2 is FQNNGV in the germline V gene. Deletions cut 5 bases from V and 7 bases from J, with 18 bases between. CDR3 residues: CASSRGQRLWEQYF. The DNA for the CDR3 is TGTGCCAGCAGCCGTGGACAGAGACTTTGGGAGCAGTACTTC.